This T cell receptor beta chain was documented in a study of blood T cell repertoires in COVID-19. Ages ranged from about 18 to 100 years, with residence in under 25 US areas. Clinical history reported by participants formed the basis on which cohorts were assigned. Cohort 3 recovered donors had two negative PCRs, clearance, or symptom resolution. The CDR3 sequence is 14 residues long. The V gene end was trimmed by 8 bases and the J gene end by 1 base; junction bases not matched to a gene: 6. CDR1 MDHEN and CDR2 SYDVKM come from the germline V gene. As handled by the study authors: It was from reference gene primer amplification that nucleated cell counts were estimated. Using immunoSEQ multiplex PCR, the repertoire was profiled, and TCRdb retains in-frame clones only, with some absent. The DNA gave D and trimming, while V, J and clone size come from that table. The sample has 250,000 or so clones, 86% seen once.

Specimen: PBMCs or T cells enriched from blood (not recorded which). The chain carries TRBV28 and TRBJ1-2; 8 bases line up with TRBD1. The TCR originated in a woman in her fifties or sixties who had recovered from COVID-19. CDR3 in DNA: TGTGCCAGCTGGGGGACAGGAATTAACTATGGCTACACCTTC. Protein product: CASWGTGINYGYTF.